Below, 32 T cell receptor beta chains from the same sample are listed, as sequenced in a study of identical twins. A single record per CDR3 protein comes from TCRdb applying MiXCR to the 5' RACE reads. The sample consists of about 530,000 distinct CDR3 sequences, about 22% of them appearing once. These sequences were also reported in another study, on yellow fever vaccine responses in identical twins.

Sequenced sample: CD4+ T cells sorted from blood. The receptor source for this set is a young woman in good health.

The chain employs TRBV11-1 and TRBJ2-7; unclear D gene. The CDR3 runs 13 residues. Trimming pared 1 base from V and 2 bases from J, leaving 6 bases between. Germline assignment: CDR1 SGHAT and CDR2 FQDESV (reference sequence). CDR3 amino acids: CASSLDVAYEQYF. CDR3 DNA sequence: TGTGCCAGCAGCTTAGATGTAGCCTACGAGCAGTACTTC.

This chain links TRBV10-3 with TRBJ2-3, with D possibly being TRBD2 (5 bases). Germline V gene lookup returns CDR1 ENHRY and CDR2 SYGVKD. Deletions cut 3 bases from V and 0 bases from J, with 19 bases between. The CDR3 is 18 amino acids. CDR3 amino acids: CAISDVVGQRVSTDTQYF. Here the CDR3 DNA reads TGTGCCATCAGTGATGTCGTCGGGCAGAGGGTTAGCACAGATACGCAGTATTTT.

This clonotype was counted between two and nine times. J is TRBJ2-1 and V is TRBV5-1; TRBD2 aligns across 13 bases. CDR3 length: 14 amino acids. CDR1 and CDR2 (germline): SGHRS, YFSETQ. After removal of 1 base from V and 9 bases from J, the junction contained 1 base not matched to a gene. The CDR3 spells CASSLRLAGGEQFF. DNA of the CDR3: TGCGCCAGCAGCTTGAGACTAGCGGGAGGTGAGCAGTTCTTC.

This rearrangement joins TRBV5-1 to TRBJ2-2; tentative D call: TRBD1 (5 bases). The length of the CDR3 is 15 residues. Germline V gene lookup returns CDR1 SGHRS and CDR2 YFSETQ. V lost 4 bases, J lost 5 bases, and 15 bases lay in between. CDR3 nucleotides: TGCGCCAGCAGCCCCCAAGCCCAGGGTACCGGGGAGCTGTTTTTT. Its protein product is CASSPQAQGTGELFF.

In its sample, this clonotype was seen once. The chain combines TRBV6-9 with TRBJ2-1; 8 positions match TRBD2. The ends lost 8 bases at V and 1 base at J; junction bases unmatched: 13. The CDR3 runs to 17 residues. Germline assignment: CDR1 MNHGY and CDR2 SVAAGI. The CDR3 nucleotides read TGTGCCAGCTACGCGCGGGAGGATTTTTGTTCCTACAATGAGCAGTTCTTC. Encoded protein: CASYAREDFCSYNEQFF.

The chain is built from TRBV7-2 and TRBJ1-1; no clear D. Germline CDR1 and CDR2: SGHTA and FQGNSA. The length of the CDR3 is 14 residues. Trimming stripped 1 base from V and 2 bases from J, with 8 bases between. The DNA for the CDR3 is TGTGCCAGCAGCTTAGGGGGATTCAACACTGAAGCTTTCTTT. Translated, it gives CASSLGGFNTEAFF.

The chain couples TRBV2 to TRBJ1-1; D gene unclear. Germline V gives CDR1 SNHLY, CDR2 FYNNEI. Trimming left V 8 bases short and J 7 bases short, with 14 bases between. This CDR3 contains 12 residues. The CDR3 spells CASGLGPGEAFF. CDR3 DNA: TGTGCCAGCGGTCTCGGTCCGGGTGAAGCTTTCTTT.

This clonotype showed up just a few times. The chain employs TRBV7-9 and TRBJ1-2; D perhaps matches TRBD1 (5 bases). Germline CDR1 SEHNR, CDR2 FQNEAQ (reference sequence). The CDR3 length is 12 residues. The V and J ends lost 5 bases and 6 bases respectively, with 10 bases between them. CDR3 loop: CASSLVRDGYTF. DNA of the CDR3: TGTGCCAGCAGCCTTGTCAGGGATGGCTACACCTTC.

The chain uses TRBV20-1 and TRBJ1-1, with TRBD1 identical over 12 bases. The V segment lost 1 base and the J segment 8 bases; nucleotides outside the gene matches: 11. This CDR3 is built from 16 residues. Germline loops: CDR1 DFQATT, CDR2 SNEGSKA (reference sequence). The CDR3 region has the DNA TGCAGTGCTAGAGGCGGGACAGGGGGCCGGGAGCTGGAAGCTTTCTTT. It translates to CSARGGTGGRELEAFF.

The rearrangement links TRBV6-5 to TRBJ2-5; perhaps TRBD1 as D (6 bases). CDR3 size: 18 residues. V lost 2 bases and J lost 5, with 24 bases in between. Germline CDR1 MNHEY, CDR2 SVGAGI. CDR3 bases: TGTGCCAGCAGTTACCCCACCTCAGGGATACCTCAGGGGGAGACCCAGTACTTC. This gives the protein CASSYPTSGIPQGETQYF.

This clonotype came up a few times. The rearrangement joins TRBV5-1 to TRBJ2-1, with D maybe TRBD1 (5 bases). V lost 0 bases and J 2 bases, leaving 12 bases between the germline ends. The CDR3 totals 16 residues. Germline V gene lookup returns CDR1 SGHRS and CDR2 YFSETQ. The CDR3 sequence is CASSLGQGMTYNEQFF. The CDR3 coding sequence is TGCGCCAGCAGCTTGGGGCAGGGTATGACCTACAATGAGCAGTTCTTC.

This sequence joins TRBV5-8 and TRBJ2-3; D is uncertain. Between the trimmed V and J ends, which lost 4 bases and 3 bases, there was a span of 12 bases. Germline CDR1 is SGHTS and CDR2 is YDEGEE. The CDR3 has 14 amino acids. The CDR3 sequence is CASSEVLTTDTQYF. In DNA, the CDR3 is TGTGCCAGCAGCGAGGTTTTAACGACAGATACGCAGTATTTT.

The V call is TRBV2, the J call TRBJ1-5; D possibly corresponds to TRBD1 (5 bases). Per the germline V gene, CDR1 is SNHLY and CDR2 is FYNNEI. The CDR3 is 13 residues long. Deletions cut 4 bases from V and 6 bases from J, with 10 bases between. For the CDR3, the DNA is TGTGCCAGCAGTGGATACCAGGGTCAGCCCCAGCATTTT. This sequence encodes CASSGYQGQPQHF. The full variable domain, rest sourced from reference TRBV2 and TRBJ1-5, is EPEVTQTPSHQVTQMGQEVILRCVPISNHLYFYWYRQILGQKVEFLVSFYNNEISEKSEIFDDQFSVERPDGSNFTLKIRSTKLEDSAMYFCASSGYQGQPQHFGDGTRLSIL.

This clonotype was counted between two and nine times. This chain links TRBV5-1 with TRBJ1-1; D is ambiguous. CDR3 size: 11 residues. Trimming shortened V by 5 bases and J by 6 bases, and 8 bases separated the two germline ends. Germline loops: CDR1 SGHRS, CDR2 YFSETQ. The DNA of the CDR3 is TGCGCCAGCAGGTCTGGCCCTGAAGCTTTCTTT. This sequence encodes CASRSGPEAFF. Looking up the rest from reference TRBV5-1 and TRBJ1-1 gives the full variable domain: KAGVTQTPRYLIKTRGQQVTLSCSPISGHRSVSWYQQTPGQGLQFLFEYFSETQRNKGNFPGRFSGRQFSNSRSEMNVSTLELGDSALYLCASRSGPEAFFGQGTRLTVV.

V gene TRBV20-1 combines with J gene TRBJ2-5; D might be TRBD2 (7 bases). The CDR3 sequence is 15 residues long. Germline values: CDR1 DFQATT, CDR2 SNEGSKA (reference sequence). Trimming cost V 6 bases and J 6 bases, with 23 bases left between them. The CDR3 is CSASPGTWGGQTQYF. CDR3 DNA sequence: TGCAGTGCATCACCCGGGACTTGGGGGGGCCAGACCCAGTACTTC.

The sample holds a few counts of this clonotype. This rearrangement joins TRBV6-1 to TRBJ1-5; D gene ambiguous. Trimming stripped 4 bases from V and 2 bases from J, with 12 bases between. Germline loops: CDR1 MNHNS, CDR2 SASEGT. This CDR3 spans 15 amino acids. DNA of the CDR3: TGTGCCAGCAGTGTTTTTTCTGTCGGCAATCAGCCCCAGCATTTT. Translation: CASSVFSVGNQPQHF.

V and J are TRBV9 and TRBJ2-1; 12 bases agree with TRBD2. J lost 0 bases, V lost 3 bases, and 10 bases had no gene match. This CDR3 comprises 19 residues. Germline loops: CDR1 SGDLS, CDR2 YYNGEE. Here the CDR3 reads CASSGTRLAGVSSYNEQFF. The CDR3 DNA reads TGTGCCAGCAGCGGGACTCGACTAGCGGGGGTCTCCTCCTACAATGAGCAGTTCTTC.

The V call is TRBV12-3 or TRBV12-4, the J call TRBJ1-2, with D possibly matching TRBD1 (5 bases). Trimming took 7 bases from V and 8 from J, leaving 17 bases between them. The CDR3 consists of 13 residues. CDR3 bases: TGTGCCAGCAAGGGACTCAGTCTATGGGGCTACACCTTC. It encodes CASKGLSLWGYTF.

The chain is built from TRBV5-1 and TRBJ2-5, with TRBD1 matching 8 bases. The trim removed 3 bases at V and 5 bases at J, leaving 9 bases unmatched. CDR1 SGHRS and CDR2 YFSETQ come from the germline V gene. The CDR3 runs to 15 residues. The CDR3 sequence is CASSSTGALGETQYF. The CDR3 nucleotides read TGCGCCAGCAGCTCGACAGGGGCCCTGGGGGAGACCCAGTACTTC.

This clonotype came up once. The chain uses TRBV7-6 and TRBJ1-5, with D uncertain. The CDR3 runs 13 residues. The germline CDR1 and CDR2 sequences are SGHVS and FNYEAQ. Trimming took 5 bases from V and 7 from J, leaving 12 bases between them. The CDR3 nucleotides are TGTGCCAGCAGCATCTCGGCGGGACAGCCCCAGCATTTT. Its protein product is CASSISAGQPQHF.

This clonotype showed up just a few times. The chain couples TRBV2 to TRBJ2-1; D is uncertain. Germline V gene data show CDR1 as SNHLY and CDR2 as FYNNEI. The CDR3 spans 10 residues. V shed 7 bases and J shed 7 bases, with 5 bases lying between them. The CDR3 nucleotides are TGTGCCAGCATGTTAAATGAGCAGTTCTTC. It encodes CASMLNEQFF.

This clonotype was found a few times. The CDR3 DNA sequence: TGTGCCAGCAGCTTTATCCGGGGCACTGAAGCTTTCTTT. This translates into CASSFIRGTEAFF. The V and J genes are TRBV7-2 and TRBJ1-1, with no clear D. The CDR3 length is 13 residues. CDR1 and CDR2 (germline): SGHTA, FQGNSA. V gave up 3 bases and J gave up 4 bases, with 9 bases separating them.

This chain connects TRBV4-2 to TRBJ1-6; TRBD1 aligns across 8 bases. Per germline, CDR1 LGHNA and CDR2 YNFKEQ. The CDR3 consists of 15 residues. V shed 0 bases, J shed 10 bases, and the junction held 5 bases outside the gene matches. Here the CDR3 reads CASSQDRTGRSPLHF. CDR3 sequence (DNA): TGTGCCAGCAGCCAAGATAGGACAGGGCGATCACCCCTCCACTTT.

This clonotype was observed at least ten times. The chain couples TRBV5-1 to TRBJ2-3, with 7 bases fitting TRBD2. CDR3 length equals 12 residues. Trimming cost V 7 bases and J 3 bases; bases outside gene matches: 2. Germline V gives CDR1 SGHRS, CDR2 YFSETQ. This chain's CDR3 is CASRGVTDTQYF. The DNA for the CDR3 is TGCGCCAGCCGGGGGGTTACAGATACGCAGTATTTT.

The chain couples TRBV12-3 or TRBV12-4 to TRBJ2-2; maybe TRBD2 (5 bases). Trimming stripped 8 bases from V and 7 bases from J, with 11 bases between. The CDR3 runs to 12 residues. Here the CDR3 DNA reads TGTGCCAGCTGGGAGAAAGGCGGGGAGCTGTTTTTT. This sequence encodes CASWEKGGELFF.

CDR3 bases: TGCGCCAGCGAGCCGGGACTCGGGAATAACTATGAGCAGTTCTTC. Translated: CASEPGLGNNYEQFF. The rearrangement uses TRBV5-1 and TRBJ2-1, with a possible D match to TRBD2 (6 bases). The CDR3 covers 15 residues. Trimming left V 7 bases short and J 8 bases short, with 22 bases between. Looked up from germline, CDR1 is SGHRS and CDR2 is YFSETQ.

This chain connects TRBV11-2 to TRBJ2-7, with 12 bases identical to TRBD1. Trimming removed 1 base from V and 3 bases from J; junction bases left unmatched: 10. Germline V lookup: CDR1 SGHAT, CDR2 FQNNGV. The CDR3 runs to 18 residues. CDR3 sequence: CASSLVIPGTGGFYEQYF. The CDR3 coding sequence is TGTGCCAGCAGCTTAGTCATACCAGGGACAGGGGGCTTCTACGAGCAGTACTTC.

This clonotype has more than one count but fewer than ten. The V call is TRBV6-1, the J call TRBJ2-5; the match to TRBD1 covers 10 bases. CDR3 length: 15 amino acids. Trimming at V came to 5 bases and at J to 0 bases, leaving 3 bases not matched to a gene. Germline V CDR1 and CDR2: MNHNS, SASEGT. DNA of the CDR3: TGTGCCAGCAGTCCGGGACAGGGGTACCAAGAGACCCAGTACTTC. Protein: CASSPGQGYQETQYF.

The chain joins TRBV6-2 or TRBV6-3 to TRBJ2-2; 7 bases align to TRBD1. Germline V gives CDR1 MNHEY, CDR2 SVGEGT. The V gene end was trimmed by 5 bases and the J gene end by 5 bases; junction bases not matched to a gene: 11. This CDR3 region has 16 residues. The CDR3 region is CASSPFKSGGTGELFF. The DNA for the CDR3 is TGTGCCAGCAGTCCTTTTAAATCAGGGGGAACCGGGGAGCTGTTTTTT.

This clonotype was seen more than once but under ten times. J is TRBJ2-1 and V is TRBV10-3; no clear D gene. Trimming took 0 bases from V and 8 from J, leaving 11 bases between them. In germline, CDR1 is ENHRY, CDR2 SYGVKD. The CDR3 totals 14 residues. CDR3 nucleotide sequence: TGTGCCATCAGTGAGTCACTGGGTCACGATGAGCAGTTCTTC. Protein product: CAISESLGHDEQFF.

This clonotype was counted only a few times. The V call is TRBV9, the J call TRBJ2-1, with 9 positions matching TRBD2. The CDR3 has 16 amino acids. V lost 2 bases, J lost 4 bases, and 7 bases stayed unmatched. Germline V gives CDR1 SGDLS, CDR2 YYNGEE. The CDR3 bases are TGTGCCAGCAGCGTCTTAGCGGGGGTCGGGTACAATGAGCAGTTCTTC. Translation: CASSVLAGVGYNEQFF. Together with reference TRBV9 and TRBJ2-1, the CDR3 gives the full variable domain: DSGVTQTPKHLITATGQRVTLRCSPRSGDLSVYWYQQSLDQGLQFLIQYYNGEERAKGNILERFSAQQFPDLHSELNLSSLELGDSALYFCASSVLAGVGYNEQFFGPGTRLTVL.

This rearrangement joins TRBV4-1 to TRBJ2-3; the match to TRBD2 covers 12 bases. Trimming removed 4 bases from V and 6 bases from J; junction bases left unmatched: 11. The CDR3 consists of 17 residues. Germline-derived CDR1 and CDR2 are MGHRA and YSYEKL. The CDR3 protein is CASSPSPSGGVRDTQYF. CDR3 coding DNA: TGCGCCAGCAGCCCCAGCCCTAGCGGGGGGGTTAGGGATACGCAGTATTTT.